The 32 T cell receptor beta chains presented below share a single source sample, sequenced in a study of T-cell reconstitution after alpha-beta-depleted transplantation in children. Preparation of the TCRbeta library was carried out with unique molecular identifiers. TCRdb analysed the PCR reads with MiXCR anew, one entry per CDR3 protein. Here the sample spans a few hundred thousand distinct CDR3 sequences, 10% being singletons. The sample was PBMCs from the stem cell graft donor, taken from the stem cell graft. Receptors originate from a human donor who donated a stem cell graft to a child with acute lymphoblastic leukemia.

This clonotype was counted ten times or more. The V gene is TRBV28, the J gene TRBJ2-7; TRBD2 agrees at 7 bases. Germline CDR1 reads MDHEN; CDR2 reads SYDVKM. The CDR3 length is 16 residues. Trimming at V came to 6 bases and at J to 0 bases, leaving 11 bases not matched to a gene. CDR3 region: CASRTGGTTISYEQYF. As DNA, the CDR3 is TGTGCCAGCAGAACAGGCGGGACTACAATCTCCTACGAGCAGTACTTC.

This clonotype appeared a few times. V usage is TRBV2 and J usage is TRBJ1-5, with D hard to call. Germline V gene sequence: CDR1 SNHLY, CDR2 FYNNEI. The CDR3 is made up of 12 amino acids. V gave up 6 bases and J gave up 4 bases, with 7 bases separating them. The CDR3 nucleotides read TGTGCCAGCAGGAGCCGAAATCAGCCCCAGCATTTT. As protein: CASRSRNQPQHF.

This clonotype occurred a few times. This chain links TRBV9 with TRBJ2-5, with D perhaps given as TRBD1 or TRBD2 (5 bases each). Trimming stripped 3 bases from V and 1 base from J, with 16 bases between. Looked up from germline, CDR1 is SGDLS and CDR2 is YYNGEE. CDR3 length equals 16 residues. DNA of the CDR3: TGTGCCAGCAGCGCTTCCGGGACGCTGACCCAAGAGACCCAGTACTTC. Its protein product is CASSASGTLTQETQYF.

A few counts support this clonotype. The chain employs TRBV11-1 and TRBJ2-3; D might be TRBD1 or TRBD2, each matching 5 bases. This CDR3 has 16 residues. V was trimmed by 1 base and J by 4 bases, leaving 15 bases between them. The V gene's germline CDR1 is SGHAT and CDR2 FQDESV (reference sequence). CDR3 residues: CASSLGRAGTADTQYF. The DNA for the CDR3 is TGTGCCAGCAGCTTAGGACGGGCAGGGACGGCAGATACGCAGTATTTT.

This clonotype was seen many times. The CDR3 spells CASSGQSNTEAFF. CDR3 DNA sequence: TGTGCCAGCAGCGGACAGTCGAACACTGAAGCTTTCTTT. The chain has TRBV7-2 and TRBJ1-1, with a weak D call TRBD1 (6 bases). Germline V gene sequence: CDR1 SGHTA, CDR2 FQGNSA. CDR3 size: 13 residues. The ends were cut back, 5 bases at V and 1 base at J, with 8 bases in the middle.

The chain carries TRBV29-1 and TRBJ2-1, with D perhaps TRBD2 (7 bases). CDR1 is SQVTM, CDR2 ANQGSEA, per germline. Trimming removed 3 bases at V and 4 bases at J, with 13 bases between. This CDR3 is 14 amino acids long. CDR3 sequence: CSVDRGGGYNEQFF. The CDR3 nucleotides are TGCAGCGTTGACAGGGGAGGGGGATACAATGAGCAGTTCTTC.

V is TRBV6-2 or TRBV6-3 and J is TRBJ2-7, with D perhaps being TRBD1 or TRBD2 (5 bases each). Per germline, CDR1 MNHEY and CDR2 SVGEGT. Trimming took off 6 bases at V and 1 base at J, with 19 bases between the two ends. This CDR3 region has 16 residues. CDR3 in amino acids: CASRTPRPGQSYEQYF. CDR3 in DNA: TGTGCCAGCAGAACGCCCCGACCGGGGCAATCCTACGAGCAGTACTTC.

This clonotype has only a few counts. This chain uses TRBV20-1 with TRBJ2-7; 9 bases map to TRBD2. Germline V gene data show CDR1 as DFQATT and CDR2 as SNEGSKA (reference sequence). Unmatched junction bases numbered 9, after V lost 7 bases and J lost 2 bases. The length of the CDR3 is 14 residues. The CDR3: CSGEKAGGTYEQYF. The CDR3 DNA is TGCAGTGGAGAGAAAGCGGGAGGCACCTACGAGCAGTACTTC.

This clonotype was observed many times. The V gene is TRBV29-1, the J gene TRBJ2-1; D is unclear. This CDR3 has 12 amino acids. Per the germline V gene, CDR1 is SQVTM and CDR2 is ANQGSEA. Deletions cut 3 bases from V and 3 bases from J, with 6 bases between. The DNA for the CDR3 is TGCAGCGTTGATAAGGACTACAATGAGCAGTTCTTC. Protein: CSVDKDYNEQFF.

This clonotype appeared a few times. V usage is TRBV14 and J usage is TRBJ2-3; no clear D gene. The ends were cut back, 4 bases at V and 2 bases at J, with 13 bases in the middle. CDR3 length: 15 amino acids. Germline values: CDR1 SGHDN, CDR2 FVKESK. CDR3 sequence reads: CASSPVIGITDTQYF. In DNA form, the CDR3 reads TGTGCCAGCAGCCCCGTAATAGGGATCACAGATACGCAGTATTTT.

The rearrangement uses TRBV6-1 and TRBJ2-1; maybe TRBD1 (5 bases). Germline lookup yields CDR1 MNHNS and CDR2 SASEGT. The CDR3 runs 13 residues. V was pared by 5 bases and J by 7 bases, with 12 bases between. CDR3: CASSRGTGNEQFF. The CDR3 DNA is TGTGCCAGCAGTAGGGGCACTGGGAATGAGCAGTTCTTC.

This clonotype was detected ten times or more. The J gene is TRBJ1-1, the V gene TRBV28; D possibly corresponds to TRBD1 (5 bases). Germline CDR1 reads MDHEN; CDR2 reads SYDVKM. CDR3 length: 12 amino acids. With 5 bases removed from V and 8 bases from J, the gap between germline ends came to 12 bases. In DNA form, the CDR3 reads TGTGCCAGCAGTCCCGGGGGGATCGAAGCTTTCTTT. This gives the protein CASSPGGIEAFF.

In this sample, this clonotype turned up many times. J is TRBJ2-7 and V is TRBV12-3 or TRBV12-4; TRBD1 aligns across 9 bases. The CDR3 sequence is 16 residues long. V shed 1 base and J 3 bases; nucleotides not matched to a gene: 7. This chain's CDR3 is CASSLGIGGQGYEQYF. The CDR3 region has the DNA TGTGCCAGCAGTTTAGGGATAGGGGGACAGGGCTACGAGCAGTACTTC.

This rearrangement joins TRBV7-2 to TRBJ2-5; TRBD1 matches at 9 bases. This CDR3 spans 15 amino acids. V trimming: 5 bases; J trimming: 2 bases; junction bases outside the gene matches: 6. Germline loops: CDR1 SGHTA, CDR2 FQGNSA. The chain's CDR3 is CASSTGQGRQETQYF. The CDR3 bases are TGTGCCAGCAGCACGGGACAGGGTAGACAAGAGACCCAGTACTTC.

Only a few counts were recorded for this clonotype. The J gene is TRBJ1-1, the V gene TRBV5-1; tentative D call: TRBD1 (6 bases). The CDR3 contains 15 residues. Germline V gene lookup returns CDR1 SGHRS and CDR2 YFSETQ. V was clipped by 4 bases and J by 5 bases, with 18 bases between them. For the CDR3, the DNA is TGCGCCAGCAGCCGTGCCTGGGGGGCAAGGACTGAAGCTTTCTTT. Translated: CASSRAWGARTEAFF.

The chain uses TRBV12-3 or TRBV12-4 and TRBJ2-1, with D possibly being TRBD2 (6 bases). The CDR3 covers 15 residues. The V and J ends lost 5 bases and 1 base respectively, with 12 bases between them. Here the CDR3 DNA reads TGTGCCAGCAGTCGACTAGTCGTTTCCTACAATGAGCAGTTCTTC. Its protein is CASSRLVVSYNEQFF.

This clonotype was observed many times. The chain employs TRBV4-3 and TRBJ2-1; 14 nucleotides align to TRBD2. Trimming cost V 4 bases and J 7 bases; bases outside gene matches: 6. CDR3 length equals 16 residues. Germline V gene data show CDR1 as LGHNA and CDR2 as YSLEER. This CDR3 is CASSRLGTSGSNEQFF. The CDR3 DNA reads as TGCGCCAGCAGCCGCCTTGGGACTAGCGGGAGTAATGAGCAGTTCTTC.

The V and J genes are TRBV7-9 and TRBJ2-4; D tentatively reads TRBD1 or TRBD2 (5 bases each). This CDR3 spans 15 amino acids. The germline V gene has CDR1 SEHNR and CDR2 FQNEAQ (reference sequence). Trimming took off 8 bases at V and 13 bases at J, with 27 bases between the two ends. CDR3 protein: CASRSLGIAKNRQYF. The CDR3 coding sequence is TGTGCCAGCCGTTCCCTCGGGATAGCCAAAAACAGGCAGTACTTC.

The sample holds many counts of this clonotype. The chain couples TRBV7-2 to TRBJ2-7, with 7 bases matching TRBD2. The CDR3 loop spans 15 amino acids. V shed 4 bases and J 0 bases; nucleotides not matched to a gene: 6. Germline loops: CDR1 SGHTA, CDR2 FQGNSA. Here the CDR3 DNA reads TGTGCCAGCAGCTCCTTCGGCGGGAGCTCCTACGAGCAGTACTTC. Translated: CASSSFGGSSYEQYF.

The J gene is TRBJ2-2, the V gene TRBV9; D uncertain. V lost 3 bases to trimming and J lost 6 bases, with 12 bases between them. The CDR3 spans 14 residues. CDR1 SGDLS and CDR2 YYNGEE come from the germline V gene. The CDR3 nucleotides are TGTGCCAGCAGCGCCTCTCCCGGCTCCGGGGAGCTGTTTTTT. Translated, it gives CASSASPGSGELFF. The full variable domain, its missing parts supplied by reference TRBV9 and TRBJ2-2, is DSGVTQTPKHLITATGQRVTLRCSPRSGDLSVYWYQQSLDQGLQFLIQYYNGEERAKGNILERFSAQQFPDLHSELNLSSLELGDSALYFCASSASPGSGELFFGEGSRLTVL.

The CDR3 spells CASSFAPDTSGYEQYF. CDR3 coding DNA: TGTGCCAGCAGCTTCGCCCCGGATACTAGCGGCTACGAGCAGTACTTC. J is TRBJ2-7 and V is TRBV9; TRBD2 aligns across 8 bases. Germline CDR1 reads SGDLS; CDR2 reads YYNGEE. J lost 3 bases, V lost 4 bases, and 12 bases had no gene match. This CDR3 region has 16 residues.

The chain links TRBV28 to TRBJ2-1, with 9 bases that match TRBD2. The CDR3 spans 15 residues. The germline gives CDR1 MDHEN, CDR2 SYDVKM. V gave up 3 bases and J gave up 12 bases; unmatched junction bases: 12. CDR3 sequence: CASSFPGTSQNRQFF. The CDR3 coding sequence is TGTGCCAGCAGTTTCCCCGGGACTAGCCAAAATCGGCAGTTCTTC.

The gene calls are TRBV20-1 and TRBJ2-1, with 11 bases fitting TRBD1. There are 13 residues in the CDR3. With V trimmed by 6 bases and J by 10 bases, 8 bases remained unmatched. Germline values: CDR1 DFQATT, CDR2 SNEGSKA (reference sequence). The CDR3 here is CSATWDRGGEQFF. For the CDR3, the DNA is TGCAGTGCAACGTGGGACAGGGGGGGAGAGCAGTTCTTC.

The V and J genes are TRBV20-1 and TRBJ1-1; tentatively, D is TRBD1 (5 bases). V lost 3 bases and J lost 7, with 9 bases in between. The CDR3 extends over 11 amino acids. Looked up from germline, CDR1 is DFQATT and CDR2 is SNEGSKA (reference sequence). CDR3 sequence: CSASQGFEAFF. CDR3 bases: TGCAGTGCTAGTCAGGGTTTTGAAGCTTTCTTT.

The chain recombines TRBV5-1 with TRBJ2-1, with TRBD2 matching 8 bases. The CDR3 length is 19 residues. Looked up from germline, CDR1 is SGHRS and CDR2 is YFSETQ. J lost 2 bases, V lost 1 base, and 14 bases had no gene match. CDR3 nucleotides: TGCGCCAGCAGCTTGTATCCTATGTCTAGCGGGTTCGCCTACAATGAGCAGTTCTTC. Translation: CASSLYPMSSGFAYNEQFF.

The CDR3 bases are TGTGCCAGCAGTTTAGGGGACGGCACTGAAGCTTTCTTT. Residues: CASSLGDGTEAFF. The V gene is TRBV12-3 or TRBV12-4, the J gene TRBJ1-1; TRBD1 might be the D (5 bases). There are 13 residues in the CDR3. V gave up 1 base and J gave up 4 bases, with 7 bases separating them.

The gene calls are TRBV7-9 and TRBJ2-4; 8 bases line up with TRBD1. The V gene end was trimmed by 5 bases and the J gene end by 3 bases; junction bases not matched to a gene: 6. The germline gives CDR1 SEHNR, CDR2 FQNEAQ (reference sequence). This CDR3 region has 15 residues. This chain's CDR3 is CASSPGQVVKNIQYF. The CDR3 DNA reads TGTGCCAGCAGCCCGGGACAGGTCGTCAAAAACATTCAGTACTTC.

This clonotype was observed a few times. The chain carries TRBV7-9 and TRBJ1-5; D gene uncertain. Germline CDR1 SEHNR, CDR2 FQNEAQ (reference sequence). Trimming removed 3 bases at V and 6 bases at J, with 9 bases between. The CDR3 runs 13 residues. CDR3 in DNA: TGTGCCAGCAGCTTGGCGACCCGTCAGCCCCAGCATTTT. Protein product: CASSLATRQPQHF.

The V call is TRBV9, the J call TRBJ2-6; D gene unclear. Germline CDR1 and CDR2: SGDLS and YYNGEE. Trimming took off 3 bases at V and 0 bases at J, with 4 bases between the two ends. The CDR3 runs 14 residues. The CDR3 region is CASSAPSGANVLTF. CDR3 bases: TGTGCCAGCAGCGCACCCTCTGGGGCCAACGTCCTGACTTTC. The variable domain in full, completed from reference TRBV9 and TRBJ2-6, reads DSGVTQTPKHLITATGQRVTLRCSPRSGDLSVYWYQQSLDQGLQFLIQYYNGEERAKGNILERFSAQQFPDLHSELNLSSLELGDSALYFCASSAPSGANVLTFGAGSRLTVL.

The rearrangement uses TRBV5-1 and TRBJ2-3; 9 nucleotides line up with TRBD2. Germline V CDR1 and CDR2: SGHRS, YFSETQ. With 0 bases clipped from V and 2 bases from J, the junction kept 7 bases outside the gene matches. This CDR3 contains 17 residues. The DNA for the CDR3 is TGCGCCAGCAGCTTGGGACTAGCGGATTTAATCACAGATACGCAGTATTTT. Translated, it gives CASSLGLADLITDTQYF.

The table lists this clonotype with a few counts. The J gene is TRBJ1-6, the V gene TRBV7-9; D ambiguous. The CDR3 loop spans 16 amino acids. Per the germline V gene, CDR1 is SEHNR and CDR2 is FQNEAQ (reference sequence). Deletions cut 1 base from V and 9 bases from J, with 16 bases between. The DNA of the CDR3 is TGTGCCAGCAGCTTAGGACGGAAGGGTCCGGGTTCACCCCTCCACTTT. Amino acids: CASSLGRKGPGSPLHF.

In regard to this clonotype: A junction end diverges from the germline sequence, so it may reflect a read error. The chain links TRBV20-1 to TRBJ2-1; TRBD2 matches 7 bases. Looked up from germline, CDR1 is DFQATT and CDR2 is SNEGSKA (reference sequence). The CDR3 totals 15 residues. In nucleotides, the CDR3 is TGCTGTGCTAGCCTACGGGAGGCCCCCCACAATGAGCAGTTCTTC. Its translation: CCASLREAPHNEQFF.